Listed below are T cell receptor beta chains from one sample, sequenced in a study of identical twins. TCRdb itself ran the 5' RACE reads through MiXCR, one entry per CDR3 protein. The sample yields some 630,000 distinct CDR3 sequences, around 7.4% seen once. In addition, the sample was reused for a study of yellow fever vaccine responses in identical twins.

Sequencing was carried out using PBMCs. The receptors were sampled from a woman in her late teens or twenties in good health. CDR3s include the opening cysteine and the closing phenylalanine or tryptophan. Each record gives: J gene, D gene, V gene, clone size, CDR3 DNA, CDR3 protein. The D gene is left open where the match is weak. The size entry is marked missing in some rows and otherwise reads once, few, many or a size class.

J: TRBJ1-2
D: NA
V: TRBV20-1
size: once
DNA: TGCAGTGCTAGTATGGACAAGCACTATGGCTACACCTTC
CDR3: CSASMDKHYGYTF

J: TRBJ2-5
D: NA
V: TRBV5-1
size: many
DNA: TGCGCCAGCAGCTTGACCCGGACAGACAACCAAGAGACCCAGTACTTC
CDR3: CASSLTRTDNQETQYF

J: TRBJ2-5
D: TRBD2
V: TRBV9
size: few
DNA: TGTGCCAGCAGCGTAGGAGCTGGGGTAGCGGGACAAGAGACCCAGTACTTC
CDR3: CASSVGAGVAGQETQYF

J: TRBJ1-2
D: NA
V: TRBV12-3/TRBV12-4
size: NA
DNA: TGTGCCAGCAGTAAGAATCCTACTAACTATGGCTACACCTTC
CDR3: CASSKNPTNYGYTF

J: TRBJ2-5
D: NA
V: TRBV5-4
size: NA
DNA: TGTGCCAGCAGCAACCCGGGACACAACCAAGAGACCCAGTACTTC
CDR3: CASSNPGHNQETQYF

J: TRBJ2-1
D: TRBD2
V: TRBV11-2
size: NA
DNA: TGTGCCAGCAGCTTAGAGTACGGGACTAGCGGGGGGGCCTCCTACAATGAGCAGTTCTTC
CDR3: CASSLEYGTSGGASYNEQFF

J: TRBJ2-2
D: NA
V: TRBV18
size: NA
DNA: TGTGCCAGCTCACCTCCGGCGTCTGCGACGGGGGAGCTGTTTTTT
CDR3: CASSPPASATGELFF

J: TRBJ1-2
D: NA
V: TRBV5-1
size: NA
DNA: TGCGCCAGCAGCTTGGGCGGGGGCTTAAACTATGGCTACACCTTC
CDR3: CASSLGGGLNYGYTF

J: TRBJ2-1
D: NA
V: TRBV3-1
size: many
DNA: TGTGCCAGCAGCCCTTTCTTTAGCGCCGGAGATGAGCAGTTCTTC
CDR3: CASSPFFSAGDEQFF

J: TRBJ2-3
D: TRBD2
V: TRBV27
size: NA
DNA: TGTGCCAGCAGTCAGCTAGCGGGGCCGACTAGCACAGATACGCAGTATTTT
CDR3: CASSQLAGPTSTDTQYF

J: TRBJ2-1
D: TRBD2
V: TRBV20-1
size: few
DNA: TGCAGTGCTAGAACACCGCCTGCGGGAGGGGGGGAGTTCTTC
CDR3: CSARTPPAGGGEFF

J: TRBJ2-7
D: NA
V: TRBV2
size: many
DNA: TGTGCCAGCAGTGAAGCGGGGCTAGAGCAGTACTTC
CDR3: CASSEAGLEQYF

J: TRBJ2-1
D: TRBD2
V: TRBV11-2
size: many
DNA: TGTGCCAGCAGACAACGAGCGGGGGTCGCCTACAATGAGCAGTTCTTC
CDR3: CASRQRAGVAYNEQFF

J: TRBJ2-1
D: NA
V: TRBV3-1
size: few
DNA: TGTGCCAGCAGTCGCGCTAGCGTGGACGATGAGCAGTTCTTC
CDR3: CASSRASVDDEQFF

J: TRBJ2-3
D: TRBD2
V: TRBV11-2
size: few
DNA: TGTGCCAGCAGCACCAAGACTAGCGGGGGGGCGAGTGTTTTCGCAGATACGCAGTATTTT
CDR3: CASSTKTSGGASVFADTQYF

J: TRBJ2-7
D: TRBD1
V: TRBV20-1
size: few
DNA: TGCAGTGCTAGAGATGGGTTGGGGACAGGCCCGAGGTCCTACTACGAGCAGTACTTC
CDR3: CSARDGLGTGPRSYYEQYF

J: TRBJ1-6
D: NA
V: TRBV6-1
size: few
DNA: TGTGCCAGCAGTGACTGGGTCTCCCCCCTCCACTTT
CDR3: CASSDWVSPLHF

J: TRBJ2-7
D: NA
V: TRBV27
size: NA
DNA: TGTGCCAGCAGTTTATCTCGCGGTGCCCTCTTGTACGAGCAGTACTTC
CDR3: CASSLSRGALLYEQYF

J: TRBJ1-1
D: NA
V: TRBV5-1
size: many
DNA: TGCGCCAGCAGCTCCCAGGGCACTGAAGCTTTCTTT
CDR3: CASSSQGTEAFF

J: TRBJ1-5
D: NA
V: TRBV19
size: few
DNA: TGTGCCAGTAAAAACTCCTATCAGCCCCAGCATTTT
CDR3: CASKNSYQPQHF

J: TRBJ1-3
D: NA
V: TRBV21-1
size: NA
DNA: TGTGCCAGCAGCAAAGGTGCGAAGGCGGTCATTCGGGTAGGAAACACCATATATTTT
CDR3: CASSKGAKAVIRVGNTIYF

J: TRBJ2-1
D: NA
V: TRBV29-1
size: once
DNA: TGCAGCGTTGATTTCGTCGGGCTCGGTGAGCAGTTCTTC
CDR3: CSVDFVGLGEQFF

J: TRBJ1-2
D: NA
V: TRBV3-1
size: NA
DNA: TGTGCCAGCAGCCAAGAAGGTACCTCACGGAACTATGGCTACACCTTC
CDR3: CASSQEGTSRNYGYTF

J: TRBJ2-3
D: TRBD2
V: TRBV20-1
size: NA
DNA: TGCAGTGCTACCCGACTAGCGGGAGGGCGCACAGATACGCAGTATTTT
CDR3: CSATRLAGGRTDTQYF

J: TRBJ2-3
D: TRBD2
V: TRBV20-1
size: NA
DNA: TGCAGTGCGAAGACCGGGACCCCCCAGCGGGGTCCCACAGATACGCAGTATTTT
CDR3: CSAKTGTPQRGPTDTQYF

J: TRBJ2-7
D: NA
V: TRBV9
size: NA
DNA: TGTGCCAGCAGCGTAGACGGTGGGGCGGTAGAGCAGTACTTC
CDR3: CASSVDGGAVEQYF

J: TRBJ1-2
D: NA
V: TRBV12-3/TRBV12-4
size: NA
DNA: TGTGCCAGCACCCAACAGGTGAACTATGGCTACACCTTC
CDR3: CASTQQVNYGYTF

J: TRBJ2-2
D: NA
V: TRBV28
size: many
DNA: TGTGCCACTGCAGATGCGGGGCGCGGGAACACCGGGGAGCTGTTTTTT
CDR3: CATADAGRGNTGELFF

J: TRBJ2-5
D: TRBD1
V: TRBV3-1
size: few
DNA: TGTGCCAGCAGCCAACCTACAGGGGGCAGCGAGACCCAGTACTTC
CDR3: CASSQPTGGSETQYF

J: TRBJ1-6
D: NA
V: TRBV12-3/TRBV12-4
size: many
DNA: TGTGCCAGCACCCCAGGGAGGGGAACCTATCCACCCCTCCACTTT
CDR3: CASTPGRGTYPPLHF

J: TRBJ2-2
D: TRBD2
V: TRBV20-1
size: many
DNA: TGCAGTGCTAGAGATCCCGGACTAGCCTTCACCGGGGAGCTGTTTTTT
CDR3: CSARDPGLAFTGELFF

J: TRBJ2-3
D: TRBD2
V: TRBV12-3/TRBV12-4
size: few
DNA: TGTGCCAGCAGTTCGGGGGGGTTTGCAGATACGCAGTATTTT
CDR3: CASSSGGFADTQYF

J: TRBJ2-5
D: NA
V: TRBV27
size: many
DNA: TGTGCCAGCAGTTTATGGCTTGGGGAGACCCAGTACTTC
CDR3: CASSLWLGETQYF

J: TRBJ2-7
D: NA
V: TRBV10-3
size: NA
DNA: TGTGCCATCAGTGAGAAGGGTCAGGGGCCAGACGAGCAGTACTTC
CDR3: CAISEKGQGPDEQYF

J: TRBJ2-1
D: TRBD1
V: TRBV29-1
size: few
DNA: TGCAGCGCTGGGTCCGGGACAGGCCCCTACAATGAGCAGTTCTTC
CDR3: CSAGSGTGPYNEQFF

J: TRBJ2-1
D: TRBD2
V: TRBV15
size: NA
DNA: TGTGCCACCAGCAGAGGAGGAGCGGGAGCGGGTGAGCAGTTCTTC
CDR3: CATSRGGAGAGEQFF

J: TRBJ1-1
D: NA
V: TRBV25-1
size: many
DNA: TGTGCCAGCAACGGAATTGGGGTAAGGGCTGAAGCTTTCTTT
CDR3: CASNGIGVRAEAFF

J: TRBJ1-5
D: NA
V: TRBV6-2/TRBV6-3
size: NA
DNA: TGTGCCAGCAGTTACTTGGTGGGGGATGGCAATCAGCCCCAGCATTTT
CDR3: CASSYLVGDGNQPQHF

J: TRBJ2-7
D: NA
V: TRBV6-5
size: NA
DNA: TGTGCCAGCAGTTACGGGTTGGGCCAGCGGGCAGCCCACGAGCAGTACTTC
CDR3: CASSYGLGQRAAHEQYF

J: TRBJ2-5
D: NA
V: TRBV27
size: many
DNA: TGTGCCAGCAGACCATTCCGGGGAGCGGGCAACCAAGAGACCCAGTACTTC
CDR3: CASRPFRGAGNQETQYF

J: TRBJ1-1
D: TRBD1
V: TRBV29-1
size: NA
DNA: TGCAGCGTGATGTCCCGGGACAGGGAATATACGGGATTGAACACTGAAGCTTTCTTT
CDR3: CSVMSRDREYTGLNTEAFF

J: TRBJ2-1
D: NA
V: TRBV21-1
size: many
DNA: TGTGCCAGCAGCGGTAGCGGGAGGTGTTACAATGAGCAGTTCTTC
CDR3: CASSGSGRCYNEQFF

J: TRBJ1-5
D: NA
V: TRBV12-3/TRBV12-4
size: many
DNA: TGTGCCAGCAGTTTAAGTTTGGTACAGCCCCAGCATTTT
CDR3: CASSLSLVQPQHF

J: TRBJ2-4
D: NA
V: TRBV3-1
size: NA
DNA: TGTGCCAGCAGCCAAGAGGGGGCACCAAGAAACATTCAGTACTTC
CDR3: CASSQEGAPRNIQYF

J: TRBJ2-7
D: NA
V: TRBV20-1
size: many
DNA: TGCAGTGCTATTTCAAGGGCTAGCTCCTACGAGCAGTACTTC
CDR3: CSAISRASSYEQYF

J: TRBJ2-3
D: NA
V: TRBV6-5
size: NA
DNA: TGTGCCTGTGGGTATAGCACAGATACGCAGTATTTT
CDR3: CACGYSTDTQYF